This T cell receptor beta chain was captured in a study of cytomegalovirus exposure and HLA in healthy donors. Background on the study: Around 87 million unique TCRs, all from HLA-typed donors, were included in an early release of the data.

CDR1 is MNHNY, CDR2 SVGAGI, per germline (reference sequence). The V gene end was trimmed by 11 bases and the J gene end by 4 bases; junction bases not matched to a gene: 6. The CDR3 totals 13 residues. General observations from the study: Many donors carried some public TCRs, although rarity characterized most TCR sequences.

In the PCR, 60 Vbeta and 13 Jbeta primers were used. Using immunoSEQ multiplex PCR, the repertoire was profiled, and TCRdb retains in-frame clones only, with some absent. The sample has about 110,000 clones; roughly 70% are singletons. Notes on this clone: Its antigen remains unknown.

Material: PBMCs. This receptor was identified in a male donor in good health and CMV-seropositive. This chain joins TRBV6-6 and TRBJ1-3, with 9 bases lining up with TRBD1. The CDR3 reads CAAGTGTGNTIYF. The CDR3 region has the DNA TGTGCCGCAGGGACAGGGACCGGAAACACCATATATTTT.